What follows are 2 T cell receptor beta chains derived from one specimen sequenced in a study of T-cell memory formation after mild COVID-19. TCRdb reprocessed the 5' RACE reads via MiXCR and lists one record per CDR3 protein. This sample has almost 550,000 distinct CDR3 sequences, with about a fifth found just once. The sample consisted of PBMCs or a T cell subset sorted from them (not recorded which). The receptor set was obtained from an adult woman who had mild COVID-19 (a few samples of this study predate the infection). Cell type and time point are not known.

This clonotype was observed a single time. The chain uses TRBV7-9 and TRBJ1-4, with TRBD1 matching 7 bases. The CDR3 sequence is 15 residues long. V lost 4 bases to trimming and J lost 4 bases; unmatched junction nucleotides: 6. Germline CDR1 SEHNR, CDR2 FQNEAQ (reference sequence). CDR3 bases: TGTGCCAGCAGCTCGCACGGGACAGATAATGAAAAACTGTTTTTT. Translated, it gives CASSSHGTDNEKLFF.

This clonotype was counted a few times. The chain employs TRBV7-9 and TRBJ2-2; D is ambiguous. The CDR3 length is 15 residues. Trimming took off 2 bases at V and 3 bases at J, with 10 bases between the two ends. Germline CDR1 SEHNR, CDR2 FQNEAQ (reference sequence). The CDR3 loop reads CASSLRDFDTGELFF. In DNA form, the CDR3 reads TGTGCCAGCAGCTTACGAGACTTCGACACCGGGGAGCTGTTTTTT. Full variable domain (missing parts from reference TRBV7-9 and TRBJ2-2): DTGVSQNPRHKITKRGQNVTFRCDPISEHNRLYWYRQTLGQGPEFLTYFQNEAQLEKSRLLSDRFSAERPKGSFSTLEIQRTEQGDSAMYLCASSLRDFDTGELFFGEGSRLTVL.